The entry that follows covers one TCR beta chain sequence. There is no known antigen for this receptor. One junction end disagrees with the germline gene, perhaps due to a read error. Donors were around 37 systemically healthy Caucasian individuals from Russia aged roughly 6 to 100 years. About 9.6 milliliters of peripheral blood were collected from each donor into EDTA-treated Vacutainer tubes. PBMCs were isolated by Ficoll-Paque density-gradient centrifugation, with at least 7 million obtained per sample. Total RNA, at least 6 micrograms per sample, was extracted from PBMCs with Trizol reagent. For every donor, an aliquot of PBMCs went through flow cytometry to measure the percentages of naive CD45RAhigh/CD27high T cells. Receptor libraries were prepared by 5' RACE. Sequencing took place on an Illumina HiSeq 2500. The second PCR ran for roughly 7 to 12 cycles and used a J-beta primer mix along with a sample-barcoded 5' primer. A unique molecular identifier was introduced onto each TCR beta cDNA molecule by a template-switch 5' adaptor carrying 12 random nucleotides. At least 2.5 million CDR3-containing paired-end reads were obtained from each sample. First-strand cDNA synthesis was performed from all RNA using the Mint cDNA synthesis kit, with priming by a TRBC-specific oligonucleotide. All cDNA was treated with uracil-DNA glycosylase and then went through a first 18-cycle PCR with the universal primers M1SS and BC2_uni_R. Regarding the original processing steps: Normalization of each sample was performed by random selection of 1 million high-quality reads, each carrying a distinct molecular identifier. Reads sharing molecular identifiers were discarded rather than binned into consensus sequences. MiTCR, with a Q25 quality threshold and the strictest error-elimination algorithm, was used for CDR3 identification, clonotype clustering and error correction. A nonparametric unseen species model with Euler transformation was used to estimate a lower bound on total TCR beta diversity. TCRdb cleaned the public reads at Q25 with fastp, built clones with MiXCR and kept in-frame beta chains. CDR3 protein sequences are deduplicated, and each keeps its most common genes and DNA. The V and J calls shown here were made by TCRdb, not taken from the authors' results. Recorded for this sample are some 790,000 distinct CDR3 sequences; 29% of them occurred a single time. The ten largest clonotypes hold around 16% of the sample.

The CDR3 numbers 15 residues from cysteine through phenylalanine. Here the CDR3 DNA is all that survives: 45 bases in frame from base 1. The germline V gene (reference sequence) sets CDR1 to SEHNR and CDR2 to FQNEAQ. This specimen comes from a study of blood T cells in healthy people across ages (dated by TCRdb to the mid-2010s). Study-level background: Template switching captured roughly one uniquely barcoded TCR beta cDNA molecule per two T cells in model experiments. Age-related changes in TCR beta repertoire diversity were measured in the study by deep sequencing normalized with unique cDNA molecular identifiers. The donors were split into four age groups: young (average around 16 years), middle-aged (around 40), aged (over 55) and long-lived (roughly 88). To avoid experimental bias, donors of different ages were distributed randomly across sequencing lanes. The study analyzed two additional independent replicas of 1 million unique cDNA reads from the same blood draw for two donors, one aged 18 to 30 and one aged 80 or older. General conclusions and limits of the study: Bulk unsorted PBMC profiling prevented conclusive comparison of naive and antigen-experienced compartments. Donor CMV infection status was unknown, potentially confounding age-related changes in expanded clonotypes. As age increased, observed TCR beta diversity per million T cells dropped in a roughly linear way, and a significant reduction was already evident by age approximately 40. Estimates of total diversity based on one million sequenced T cells were considered lower bounds and underestimates. Compared with the aged group, more naive CD4+ T cells, fewer expanded clones and increased TCR diversity were shown by the long-lived group, suggesting age selection. A strong correlation was found between observed TCR beta diversity and the percentage of naive T cells measured by flow cytometry.

Sample: blood. The receptor comes from a woman over 75 in good health. Recombination linked TRBV7-9 to TRBJ1-5; the D gene cannot be resolved reliably. For the CDR3, the sequence is CAGSLFGNSNQPQHF. DNA sequence: TGTGCCGGCAGCTTATTTGGTAATAGCAATCAGCCCCAGCATTTT.